Sequencing of this T cell receptor beta chain was carried out in a study of shared clonotypes between healthy human individuals (dated by TCRdb to between 2020 and 2021). As for the study more broadly: The cohort comprised a couple of women and a few men aged 18 to 49 years. Libraries were prepared and TCR repertoires were sequenced by different laboratories using diverse techniques, in order to increase sequencing depth and limit assay-specific biases. For each donor, CD4 naive and CD4 memory were each run on three plates, CD8 naive on two plates, and CD8 memory on one plate. Between about 0.8 and 9 billion PBMCs per donor were obtained by leukapheresis. To estimate repertoire size and how much clonotypes are shared between individuals, the study performed deep sequencing of blood TCR repertoires from 4 to 6 healthy adults. The full study reports these points: Pairwise subsampling indicated that sequencing depth was expected to affect the degree of clonotype sharing among donors. Estimated clonotype richness was generally larger for naive than for memory subsets. Compared with non-shared clonotypes, clonotypes shared by all four sorted-subset donors had higher generation probabilities. Because the study included only a small number of donors, the genetic and exposure-history diversity represented was limited. Only blood was sampled, and tissue TCR repertoires likely differ from those in blood. Approximately 5% of naive CD4, more than 3% of naive CD8, 2.3% of memory CD4, and around 0.42% of memory CD8 clonotypes were shared across four donors. Rarefaction of sorted-subset datasets indicated incomplete sequencing despite the large sequencing depth.

The CDR3, cysteine through phenylalanine, is 19 amino acids long. CDR3 DNA only is kept here, 57 bases in frame from base 1. CDR1 and CDR2 (SGHDT, YYEEEE) derive from the germline V gene. Ends trimmed: V by 1 base, J by 6 bases; bases unmatched to a gene: 15. As concerns this clone: Its recognized antigen is unknown. Base qualities are not at hand, and no much larger clone is one base apart.

Using the deep immunoSEQ assay, multiplex PCR amplified TCR CDR3 regions from genomic DNA. For each cell subset, the extracted genomic DNA was distributed evenly across all wells of several immunoSEQ 96-well plates, and each plate served as one replicate. For sorted subsets, each replicate PCR was loaded with 200 to 250 ng genomic DNA, equivalent to approximately 27,000 T cell genomes. The purified libraries were quantified using a Qubit 3.0 fluorometer, sized with a Bioanalyzer 2100, and then quantified again using the KAPA Library Quantification kit. A separate single-read 150-cycle Illumina NextSeq 550 flow cell was used to sequence each immunoSEQ 96-well plate. The original methods were these. The immunoSEQ output contained only junctional sequences without quality scores, so filtering could not match that applied to full-length reads. To assign V/J genes and CDR3, sequences were annotated using PyIR, a Python wrapper for IgBLAST v1.9, with IMGT germline references. Reads with weak V/J assignments (E-value above 1e-6), missing CDR3, stop codons, out-of-frame junctions, or ambiguous translated residues were removed. V3J clonotypes were defined as sequences sharing the same inferred V gene, J gene, and CDR3 amino acid sequence. Percentage overlap between repertoires was computed as shared unique clonotypes divided by the size of the smaller repertoire. Three approaches were used to assess repertoire richness: RTK rarefaction, the Chao1 estimator, and Recon v2.1 estimates of unobserved clonotypes. OLGA was used to compute generation probabilities for all TCRbeta clonotypes that the gDNA method yielded from four donors. The clones in this table, taken by TCRdb from immuneACCESS, are in-frame only. Not every clone is retained; where verified, under half of the shortfall comes from an unresolved V gene, and the cause of the rest is unknown. V and J calls and clone size come straight from that table; D and trimming were deduced from the DNA. In this sample the table shows under 1,100,000 clones, around 74% of which occur a single time. Roughly 1.4% of the sample lies in the top ten.

The donors were healthy, HIV-negative adults with no recently reported acute infections or vaccinations. Every donor was a Caucasian adult living in Nashville, Tennessee, USA. CD4+ T cells were enriched by magnetic negative selection, after which naive cells were positively selected on CD45RA and the negative fraction was taken as the memory subset. Blood was obtained by leukapheresis, after which PBMCs were separated by Ficoll-Histopaque density gradient centrifugation and cryopreserved in liquid nitrogen vapor phase. Purity and quantity of every magnetically sorted T cell population were checked by analytical flow cytometry. Each sorted fraction had its genomic DNA isolated and then quantified by UV absorbance on a Nanodrop 2000c.

The rearranged segments are TRBV5-6 and TRBJ2-7, with TRBD2 matching 14 junction bases. The sequence was collected from a man younger than 35 in good health. The sequenced sample consisted of memory CD4+ T cells sorted from blood. The intended sense of this specimen's cell subset or site label: CD45RA-negative fraction. This receptor has the CDR3 CASSLKGETSGRGPGEQYF. The DNA reads TGTGCCAGCAGCTTGAAGGGGGAGACTAGCGGGAGGGGCCCGGGCGAGCAGTACTTC.